The source of this T cell receptor (beta chain) is a study of beta chain features in type 1 diabetes. Study observations and caveats: Shorter templates might be favored by PCR, equally in patients and controls.

The V end was cut by 4 bases, the J end by 3 bases, with 15 bases between. The CDR3 has 15 residues. CDR1 LNHNV and CDR2 YYDKDF come from the germline V gene (reference sequence). This clone was seen a few times. Its cognate antigen is unknown. What was sequenced were expressed TCRB transcripts, since all of the isolated RNA had been reverse transcribed. Method: immunoSEQ multiplex PCR; TCRdb's copy keeps in-frame clones and lacks some. This sample has 300,000 to 350,000 clones; 6.5% to 10% occur once, and the top ten carry around 0.44%. V is TRBV15 and J is TRBJ1-2; no clear D gene. The receptor was derived from a woman between 18 and 29 years old in good health. Specimen: central memory CD4+ T cells from blood. The CDR3 nucleotides read TGTGCCACCAGCACGTTTGGACGGCTAGACTATGGCTACACCTTC. It specifies CATSTFGRLDYGYTF.